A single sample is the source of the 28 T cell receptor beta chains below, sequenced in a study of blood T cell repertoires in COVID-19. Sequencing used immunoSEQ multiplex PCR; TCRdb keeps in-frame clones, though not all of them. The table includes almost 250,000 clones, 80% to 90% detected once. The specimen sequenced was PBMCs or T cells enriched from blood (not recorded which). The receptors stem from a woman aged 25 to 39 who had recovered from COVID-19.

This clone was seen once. CDR3 protein: CAWGPLTSMNTQYF. The CDR3 bases are TGTGCCTGGGGCCCACTTACTAGCATGAATACGCAGTATTTT. V and J are TRBV30 and TRBJ2-3; possible D gene TRBD2, 6 bases. Germline CDR1 GTSNPN, CDR2 SVGIG (reference sequence). The V gene lost 5 bases and the J gene lost 7 bases, with 19 bases spanning the gap. This CDR3 is 14 amino acids long.

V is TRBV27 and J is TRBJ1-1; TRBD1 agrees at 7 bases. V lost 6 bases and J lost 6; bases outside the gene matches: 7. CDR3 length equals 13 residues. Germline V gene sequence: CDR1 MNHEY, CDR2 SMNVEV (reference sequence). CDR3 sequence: CASSLQGTSEAFF. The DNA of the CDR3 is TGTGCCAGCAGCCTACAGGGGACGTCTGAAGCTTTCTTT.

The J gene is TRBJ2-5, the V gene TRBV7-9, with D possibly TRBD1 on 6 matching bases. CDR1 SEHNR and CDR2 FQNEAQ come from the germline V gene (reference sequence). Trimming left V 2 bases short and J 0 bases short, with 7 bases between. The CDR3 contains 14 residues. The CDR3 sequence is CASSLYRDQETQYF. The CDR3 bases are TGTGCCAGCAGCTTATACAGGGACCAAGAGACCCAGTACTTC. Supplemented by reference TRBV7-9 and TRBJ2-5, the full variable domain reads DTGVSQNPRHKITKRGQNVTFRCDPISEHNRLYWYRQTLGQGPEFLTYFQNEAQLEKSRLLSDRFSAERPKGSFSTLEIQRTEQGDSAMYLCASSLYRDQETQYFGPGTRLLVL.

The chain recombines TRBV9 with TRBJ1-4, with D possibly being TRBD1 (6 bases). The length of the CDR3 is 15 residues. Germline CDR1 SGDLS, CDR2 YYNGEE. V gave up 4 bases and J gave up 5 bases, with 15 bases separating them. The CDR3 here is CASSPLTQGNEKLFF. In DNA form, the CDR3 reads TGTGCCAGCAGCCCTCTCACCCAGGGGAATGAAAAACTGTTTTTT.

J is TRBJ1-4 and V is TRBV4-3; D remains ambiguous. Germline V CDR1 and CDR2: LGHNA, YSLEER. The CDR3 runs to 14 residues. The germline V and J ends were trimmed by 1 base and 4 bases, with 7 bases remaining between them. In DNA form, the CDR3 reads TGCGCCAGCAGCCAAGCCCGGGGTAATGAAAAACTGTTTTTT. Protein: CASSQARGNEKLFF.

This CDR3 reads CASSRDRANEKLFF. The DNA of the CDR3 is TGTGCCAGTAGCCGGGACAGGGCTAATGAAAAACTGTTTTTT. This chain joins TRBV19 and TRBJ1-4; TRBD1 agrees at 9 bases. The CDR3 is 14 amino acids. Losses at the gene ends were 6 bases for V and 3 bases for J; bases not matched to a gene: 2. Germline V gene data show CDR1 as LNHDA and CDR2 as SQIVND (reference sequence). Using reference TRBV19 and TRBJ1-4 for the parts outside the CDR3, the full variable domain is DGGITQSPKYLFRKEGQNVTLSCEQNLNHDAMYWYRQDPGQGLRLIYYSQIVNDFQKGDIAEGYSVSREKKESFPLTVTSAQKNPTAFYLCASSRDRANEKLFFGSGTQLSVL.

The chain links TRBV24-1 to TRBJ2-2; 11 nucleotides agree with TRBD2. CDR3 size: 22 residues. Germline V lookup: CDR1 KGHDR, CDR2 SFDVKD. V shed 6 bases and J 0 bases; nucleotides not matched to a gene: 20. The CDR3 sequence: CATSPLLVAGGQRFANTGELFF. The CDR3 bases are TGTGCCACCAGTCCGCTTTTGGTAGCGGGAGGGCAAAGGTTCGCGAACACCGGGGAGCTGTTTTTT.

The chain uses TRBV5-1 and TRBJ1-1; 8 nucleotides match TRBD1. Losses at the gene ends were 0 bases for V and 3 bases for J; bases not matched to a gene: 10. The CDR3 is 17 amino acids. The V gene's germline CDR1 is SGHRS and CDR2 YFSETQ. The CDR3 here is CASSLGWLTGADTEAFF. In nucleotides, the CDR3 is TGCGCCAGCAGCTTGGGATGGTTGACAGGGGCGGACACTGAAGCTTTCTTT.

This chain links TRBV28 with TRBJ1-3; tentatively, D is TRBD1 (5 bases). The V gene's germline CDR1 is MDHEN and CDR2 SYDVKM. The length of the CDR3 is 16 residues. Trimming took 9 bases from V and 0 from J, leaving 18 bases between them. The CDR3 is CASWNRGVSSGNTIYF. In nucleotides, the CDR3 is TGTGCCAGTTGGAACCGGGGGGTGTCCTCTGGAAACACCATATATTTT.

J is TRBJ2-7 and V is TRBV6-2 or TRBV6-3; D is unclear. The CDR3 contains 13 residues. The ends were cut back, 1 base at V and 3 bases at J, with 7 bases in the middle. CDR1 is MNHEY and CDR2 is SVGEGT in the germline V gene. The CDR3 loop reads CASSYFSDYEQYF. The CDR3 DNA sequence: TGTGCCAGCAGTTACTTTTCAGACTACGAGCAGTACTTC.

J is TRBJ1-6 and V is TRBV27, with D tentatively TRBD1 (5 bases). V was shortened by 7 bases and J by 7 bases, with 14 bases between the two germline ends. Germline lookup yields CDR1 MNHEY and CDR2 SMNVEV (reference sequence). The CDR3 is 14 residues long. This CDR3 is CASMVRRGNSPLHF. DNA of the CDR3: TGTGCCAGCATGGTGAGAAGGGGCAATTCACCCCTCCACTTT.

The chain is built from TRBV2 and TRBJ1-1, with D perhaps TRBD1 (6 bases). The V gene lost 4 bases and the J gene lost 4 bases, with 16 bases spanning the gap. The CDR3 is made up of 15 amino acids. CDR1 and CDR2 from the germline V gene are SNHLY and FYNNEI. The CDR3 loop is CASSGAGEFGTEAFF. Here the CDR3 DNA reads TGTGCCAGCAGTGGGGCAGGGGAATTTGGCACTGAAGCTTTCTTT.

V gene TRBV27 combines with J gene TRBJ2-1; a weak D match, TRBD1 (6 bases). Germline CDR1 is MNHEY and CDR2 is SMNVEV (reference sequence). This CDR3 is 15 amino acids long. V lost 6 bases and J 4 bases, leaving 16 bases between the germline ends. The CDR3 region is CASSPIDRTYNEQFF. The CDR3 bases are TGTGCCAGCAGCCCTATCGACAGGACGTACAATGAGCAGTTCTTC.

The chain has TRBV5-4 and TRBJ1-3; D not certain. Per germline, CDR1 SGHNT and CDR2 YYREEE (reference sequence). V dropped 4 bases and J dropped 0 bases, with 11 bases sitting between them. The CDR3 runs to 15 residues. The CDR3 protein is CASSEAGSSGNTIYF. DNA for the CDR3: TGTGCCAGCAGCGAGGCCGGGTCCTCTGGAAACACCATATATTTT.

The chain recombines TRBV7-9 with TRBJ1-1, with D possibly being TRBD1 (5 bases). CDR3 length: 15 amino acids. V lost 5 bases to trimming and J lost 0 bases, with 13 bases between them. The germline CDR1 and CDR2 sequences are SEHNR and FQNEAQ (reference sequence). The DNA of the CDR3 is TGTGCCAGCAGCCCGTGGGGGGGTCTGAACACTGAAGCTTTCTTT. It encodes CASSPWGGLNTEAFF.

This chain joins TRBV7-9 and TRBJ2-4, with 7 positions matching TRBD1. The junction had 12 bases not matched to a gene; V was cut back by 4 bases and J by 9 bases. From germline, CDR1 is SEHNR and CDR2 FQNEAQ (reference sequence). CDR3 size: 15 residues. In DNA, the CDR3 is TGTGCCAGCAGCTCTAGCCAGACAGGGAATGGCATTCAGTACTTC. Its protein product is CASSSSQTGNGIQYF.

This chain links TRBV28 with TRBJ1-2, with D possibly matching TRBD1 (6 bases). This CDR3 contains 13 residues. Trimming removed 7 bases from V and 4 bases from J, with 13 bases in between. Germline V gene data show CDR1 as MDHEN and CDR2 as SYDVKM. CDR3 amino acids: CASKIQGLYGYTF. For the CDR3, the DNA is TGTGCCAGCAAAATACAGGGCCTCTATGGCTACACCTTC.

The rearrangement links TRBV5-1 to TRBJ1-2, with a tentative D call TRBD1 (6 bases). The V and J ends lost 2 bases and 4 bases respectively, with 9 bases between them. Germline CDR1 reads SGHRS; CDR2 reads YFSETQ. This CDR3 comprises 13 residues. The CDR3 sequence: CASSLDRTYGYTF. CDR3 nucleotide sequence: TGCGCCAGCAGCTTAGACAGGACCTATGGCTACACCTTC.

This chain's CDR3 is CASSPDSNQPQHF. Written as DNA, the CDR3 is TGTGCCAGCTCACCGGACAGTAATCAGCCCCAGCATTTT. J is TRBJ1-5 and V is TRBV18; the D gene is possibly TRBD1 (6 bases). This CDR3 region has 13 residues. V dropped 3 bases and J dropped 4 bases, with 7 bases sitting between them. The V gene's germline CDR1 is KGHSH and CDR2 LQKENI. The full variable domain, in which reference TRBV18 and TRBJ1-5 provide the parts outside the CDR3, is NAGVMQNPRHLVRRRGQEARLRCSPMKGHSHVYWYRQLPEEGLKFMVYLQKENIIDESGMPKERFSAEFPKEGPSILRIQQVVRGDSAAYFCASSPDSNQPQHFGDGTRLSIL.

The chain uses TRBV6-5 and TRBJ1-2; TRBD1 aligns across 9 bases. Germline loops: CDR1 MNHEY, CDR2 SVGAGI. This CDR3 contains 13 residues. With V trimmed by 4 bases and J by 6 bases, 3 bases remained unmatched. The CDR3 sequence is CASSSRTGDGYTF. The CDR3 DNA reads TGTGCCAGCAGTTCCCGGACAGGGGATGGCTACACCTTC.

In nucleotides, the CDR3 is TGCGCCAGCAGCTTGGAGGCAGGGGTCGACGAGCAGTACTTC. Encoded protein: CASSLEAGVDEQYF. The rearrangement links TRBV5-1 to TRBJ2-7, with D tentatively TRBD1 (6 bases). The germline V and J ends were trimmed by 0 bases and 5 bases, with 12 bases remaining between them. This CDR3 has 14 residues. The germline V gene encodes CDR1 SGHRS and CDR2 YFSETQ.

The CDR3 DNA follows: TGTGCCAGCAGCCGGGACAGGGTCAGTGAAGCTTTCTTT. This codes for CASSRDRVSEAFF. This chain uses TRBV2 with TRBJ1-1; TRBD1 matches 9 bases. With 6 bases clipped from V and 7 bases from J, the junction kept 6 bases outside the gene matches. CDR3 size: 13 residues. Germline V gene data show CDR1 as SNHLY and CDR2 as FYNNEI. The variable domain in full, with the rest retrieved from reference TRBV2 and TRBJ1-1, is EPEVTQTPSHQVTQMGQEVILRCVPISNHLYFYWYRQILGQKVEFLVSFYNNEISEKSEIFDDQFSVERPDGSNFTLKIRSTKLEDSAMYFCASSRDRVSEAFFGQGTRLTVV.

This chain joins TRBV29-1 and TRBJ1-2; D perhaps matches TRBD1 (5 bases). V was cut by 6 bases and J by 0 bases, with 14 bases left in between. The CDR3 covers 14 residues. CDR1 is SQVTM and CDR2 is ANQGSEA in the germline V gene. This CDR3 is CSVKPQGANYGYTF. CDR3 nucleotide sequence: TGCAGCGTCAAGCCCCAGGGCGCTAACTATGGCTACACCTTC.

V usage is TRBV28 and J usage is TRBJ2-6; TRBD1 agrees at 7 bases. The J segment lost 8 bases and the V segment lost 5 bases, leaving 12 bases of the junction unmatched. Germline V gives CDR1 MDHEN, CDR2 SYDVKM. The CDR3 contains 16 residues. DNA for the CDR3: TGTGCCAGCAGTAAGACAGGGAATTTATGGACCAACGTCCTGACTTTC. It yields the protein CASSKTGNLWTNVLTF.

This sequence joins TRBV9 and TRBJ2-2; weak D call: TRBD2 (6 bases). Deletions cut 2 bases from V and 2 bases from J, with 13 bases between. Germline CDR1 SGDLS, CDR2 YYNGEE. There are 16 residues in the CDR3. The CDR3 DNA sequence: TGTGCCAGCAGCGTTCTCGGAGGGAGAAACACCGGGGAGCTGTTTTTT. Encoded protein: CASSVLGGRNTGELFF.

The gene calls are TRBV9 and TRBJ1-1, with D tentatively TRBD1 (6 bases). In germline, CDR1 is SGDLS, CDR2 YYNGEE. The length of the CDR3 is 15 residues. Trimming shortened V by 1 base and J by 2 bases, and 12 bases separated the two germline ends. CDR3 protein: CASSVYGQPNTEAFF. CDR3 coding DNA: TGTGCCAGCAGCGTATACGGACAGCCTAACACTGAAGCTTTCTTT.

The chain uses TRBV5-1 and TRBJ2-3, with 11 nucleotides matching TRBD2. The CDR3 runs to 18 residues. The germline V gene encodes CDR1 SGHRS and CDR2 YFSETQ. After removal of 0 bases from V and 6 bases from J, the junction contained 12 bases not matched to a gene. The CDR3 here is CASSLEPLAGGQLDTQYF. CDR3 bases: TGCGCCAGCAGCTTGGAGCCATTAGCGGGAGGGCAATTGGATACGCAGTATTTT.

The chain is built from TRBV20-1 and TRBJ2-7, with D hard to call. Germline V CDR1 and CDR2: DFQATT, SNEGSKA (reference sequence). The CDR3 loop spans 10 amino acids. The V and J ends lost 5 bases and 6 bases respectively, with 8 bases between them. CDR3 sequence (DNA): TGCAGTGCTGGCCCCATCGAGCAGTACTTC. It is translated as CSAGPIEQYF.